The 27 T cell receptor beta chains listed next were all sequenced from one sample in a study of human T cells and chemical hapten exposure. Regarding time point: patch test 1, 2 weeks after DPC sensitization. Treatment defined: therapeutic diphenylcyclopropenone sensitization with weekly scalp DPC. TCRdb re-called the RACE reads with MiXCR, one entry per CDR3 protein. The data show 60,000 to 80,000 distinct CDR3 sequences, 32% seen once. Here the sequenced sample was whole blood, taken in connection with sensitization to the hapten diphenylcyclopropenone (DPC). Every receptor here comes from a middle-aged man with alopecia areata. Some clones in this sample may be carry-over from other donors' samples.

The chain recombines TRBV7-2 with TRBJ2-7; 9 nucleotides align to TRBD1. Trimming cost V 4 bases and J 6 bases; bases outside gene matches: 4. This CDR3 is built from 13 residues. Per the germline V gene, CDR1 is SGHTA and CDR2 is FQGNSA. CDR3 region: CASSSQDRGEQYF. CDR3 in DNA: TGTGCCAGCAGCTCCCAGGACAGGGGCGAGCAGTACTTC.

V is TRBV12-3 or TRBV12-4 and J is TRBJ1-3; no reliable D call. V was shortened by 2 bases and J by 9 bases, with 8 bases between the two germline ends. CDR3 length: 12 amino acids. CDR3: CASSLPGATIYF. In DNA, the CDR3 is TGTGCCAGCAGTTTACCGGGAGCCACCATATATTTT.

The CDR3 nucleotides are TGTGCCAGCAGCTTGGTGGAGGGCAATCAGCCCCAGCATTTT. It codes for CASSLVEGNQPQHF. The chain couples TRBV5-8 to TRBJ1-5; D ambiguous. The germline V gene encodes CDR1 SGHTS and CDR2 YDEGEE. Trimming cost V 0 bases and J 2 bases, with 6 bases left between them. This CDR3 has 14 residues. The entire variable domain, with the rest obtained from reference TRBV5-8 and TRBJ1-5, is as follows: EAGVTQSPTHLIKTRGQQATLRCSPISGHTSVYWYQQALGLGLQFLLWYDEGEERNRGNFPPRFSGRQFPNYSSELNVNALELEDSALYLCASSLVEGNQPQHFGDGTRLSIL.

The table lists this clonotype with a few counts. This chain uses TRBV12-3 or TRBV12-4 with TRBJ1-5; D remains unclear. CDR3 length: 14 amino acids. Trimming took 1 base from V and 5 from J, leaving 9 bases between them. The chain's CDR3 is CASSLGGSHQPQHF. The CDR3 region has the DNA TGTGCCAGCAGTTTAGGAGGGAGCCATCAGCCCCAGCATTTT.

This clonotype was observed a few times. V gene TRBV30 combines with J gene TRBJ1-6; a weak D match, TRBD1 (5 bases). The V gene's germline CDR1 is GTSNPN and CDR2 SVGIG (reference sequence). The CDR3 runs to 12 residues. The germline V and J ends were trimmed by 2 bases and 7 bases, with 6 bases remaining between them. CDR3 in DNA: TGTGCCTGGAGTCAGGGAAATTCACCCCTCCACTTT. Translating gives CAWSQGNSPLHF.

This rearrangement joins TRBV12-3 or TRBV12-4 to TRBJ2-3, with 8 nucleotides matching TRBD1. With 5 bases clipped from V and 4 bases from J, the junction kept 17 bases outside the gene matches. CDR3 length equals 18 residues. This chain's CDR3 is CASSLLLGDRRGADTQYF. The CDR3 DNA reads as TGTGCCAGCAGTCTCCTCTTAGGGGACAGGCGGGGAGCAGATACGCAGTATTTT.

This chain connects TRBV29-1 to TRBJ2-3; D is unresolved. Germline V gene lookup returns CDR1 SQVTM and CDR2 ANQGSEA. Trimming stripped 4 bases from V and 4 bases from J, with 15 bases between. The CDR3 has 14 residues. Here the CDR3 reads CSVVVPGTADTQYF. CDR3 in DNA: TGCAGCGTTGTGGTGCCCGGAACAGCAGATACGCAGTATTTT.

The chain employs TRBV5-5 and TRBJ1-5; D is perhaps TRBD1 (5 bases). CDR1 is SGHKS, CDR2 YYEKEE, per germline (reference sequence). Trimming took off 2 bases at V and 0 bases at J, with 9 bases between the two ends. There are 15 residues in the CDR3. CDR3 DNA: TGTGCCAGCAGCTTAACAGGTAATAGCAATCAGCCCCAGCATTTT. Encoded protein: CASSLTGNSNQPQHF.

The CDR3 DNA follows: TGTGCCAGCAGCTTACCCGCGGTGACAGCCTCTGGGGCCAACGTCCTGACTTTC. Protein sequence: CASSLPAVTASGANVLTF. The V gene is TRBV7-9, the J gene TRBJ2-6; TRBD1 is a possible D gene (5 bases). CDR3 size: 18 residues. Germline V gives CDR1 SEHNR, CDR2 FQNEAQ (reference sequence). The V and J ends lost 2 bases and 0 bases respectively, with 14 bases between them.

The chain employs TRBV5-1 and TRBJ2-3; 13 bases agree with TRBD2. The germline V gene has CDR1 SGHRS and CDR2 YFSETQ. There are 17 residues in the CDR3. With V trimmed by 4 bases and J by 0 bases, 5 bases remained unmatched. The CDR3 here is CASSGLAGDSSTDTQYF. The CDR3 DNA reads TGCGCCAGCAGCGGACTAGCGGGGGACTCTAGCACAGATACGCAGTATTTT.

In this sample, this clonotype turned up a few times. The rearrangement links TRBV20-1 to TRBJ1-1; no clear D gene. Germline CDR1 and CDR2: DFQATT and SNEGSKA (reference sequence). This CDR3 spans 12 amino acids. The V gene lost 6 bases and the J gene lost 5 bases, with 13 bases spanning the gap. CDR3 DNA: TGCAGTGCCCCGGACGGGAGGACTGAAGCTTTCTTT. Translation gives CSAPDGRTEAFF.

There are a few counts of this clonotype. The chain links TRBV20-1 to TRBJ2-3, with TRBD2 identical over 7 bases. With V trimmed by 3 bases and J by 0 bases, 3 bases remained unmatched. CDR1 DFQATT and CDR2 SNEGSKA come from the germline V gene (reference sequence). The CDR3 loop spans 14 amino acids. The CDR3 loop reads CSARALASTDTQYF. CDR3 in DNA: TGCAGTGCTAGGGCACTAGCGAGCACAGATACGCAGTATTTT.

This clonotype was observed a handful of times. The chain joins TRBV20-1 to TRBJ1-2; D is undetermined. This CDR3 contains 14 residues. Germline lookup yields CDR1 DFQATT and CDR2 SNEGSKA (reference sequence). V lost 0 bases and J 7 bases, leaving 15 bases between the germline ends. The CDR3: CSARDPRRESGYTF. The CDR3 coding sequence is TGCAGTGCTAGAGATCCACGGAGGGAGAGTGGCTACACCTTC.

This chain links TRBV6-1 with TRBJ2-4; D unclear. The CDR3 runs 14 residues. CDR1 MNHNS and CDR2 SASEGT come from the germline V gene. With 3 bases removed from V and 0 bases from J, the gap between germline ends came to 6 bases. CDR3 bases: TGTGCCAGCAGTGAGTGGGGAGCCAAAAACATTCAGTACTTC. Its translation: CASSEWGAKNIQYF.

CDR3 nucleotide sequence: TGTGCCAGCATTCAGGTCAGGGGGAAAGGAGAGACCCAGTACTTC. Translated: CASIQVRGKGETQYF. The chain joins TRBV2 to TRBJ2-5, with 7 bases lining up with TRBD1. There are 15 residues in the CDR3. Germline CDR1 SNHLY, CDR2 FYNNEI. V was clipped by 7 bases and J by 4 bases; unmatched bases: 12.

The CDR3 bases are TGCGCCAGCAGCCAAGATACTAGGGCTAGCGGGAGTTTCGCAGATACGCAGTATTTT. Its translation is CASSQDTRASGSFADTQYF. The chain combines TRBV4-3 with TRBJ2-3, with 10 bases matching TRBD2. The germline CDR1 and CDR2 sequences are LGHNA and YSLEER. The CDR3 extends over 19 amino acids. The V and J ends lost 0 bases and 4 bases, in that order; junction bases with no gene match: 13.

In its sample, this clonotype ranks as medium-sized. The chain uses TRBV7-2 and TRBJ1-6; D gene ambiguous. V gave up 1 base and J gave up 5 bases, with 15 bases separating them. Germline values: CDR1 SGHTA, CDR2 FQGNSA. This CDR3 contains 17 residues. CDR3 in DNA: TGTGCCAGCAGCTTAGTTCGGGCAGGTCTAAATAATTCACCCCTCCACTTT. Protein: CASSLVRAGLNNSPLHF.

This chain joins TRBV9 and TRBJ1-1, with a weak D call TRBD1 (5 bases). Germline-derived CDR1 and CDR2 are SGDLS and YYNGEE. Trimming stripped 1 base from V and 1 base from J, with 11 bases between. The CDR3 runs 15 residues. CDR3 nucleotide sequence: TGTGCCAGCAGCGTAAGTAGTGGGGGGAACACTGAAGCTTTCTTT. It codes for CASSVSSGGNTEAFF. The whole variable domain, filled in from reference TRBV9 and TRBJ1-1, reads DSGVTQTPKHLITATGQRVTLRCSPRSGDLSVYWYQQSLDQGLQFLIQYYNGEERAKGNILERFSAQQFPDLHSELNLSSLELGDSALYFCASSVSSGGNTEAFFGQGTRLTVV.

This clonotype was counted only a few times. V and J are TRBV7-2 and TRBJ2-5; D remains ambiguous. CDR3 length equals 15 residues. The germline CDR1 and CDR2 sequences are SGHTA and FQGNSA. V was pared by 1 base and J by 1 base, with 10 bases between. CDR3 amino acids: CASSLGVGFQETQYF. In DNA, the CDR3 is TGTGCCAGCAGCTTAGGTGTCGGCTTCCAAGAGACCCAGTACTTC.

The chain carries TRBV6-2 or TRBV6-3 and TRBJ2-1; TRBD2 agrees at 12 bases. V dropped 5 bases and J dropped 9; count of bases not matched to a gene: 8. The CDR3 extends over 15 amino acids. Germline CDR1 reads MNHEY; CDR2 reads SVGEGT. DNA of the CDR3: TGTGCCAGCAGTCCTGGACTAGCGGGATGTTTTGAGCAGTTCTTC. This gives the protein CASSPGLAGCFEQFF.

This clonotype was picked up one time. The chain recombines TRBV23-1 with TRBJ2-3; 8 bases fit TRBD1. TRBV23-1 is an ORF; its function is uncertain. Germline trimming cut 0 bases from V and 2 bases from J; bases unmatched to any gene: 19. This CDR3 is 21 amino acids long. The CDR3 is CASSQSLPGGANRCPTDTQYF. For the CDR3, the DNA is TGCGCCAGCAGTCAATCGTTGCCAGGGGGCGCAAATCGATGCCCCACAGATACGCAGTATTTT.

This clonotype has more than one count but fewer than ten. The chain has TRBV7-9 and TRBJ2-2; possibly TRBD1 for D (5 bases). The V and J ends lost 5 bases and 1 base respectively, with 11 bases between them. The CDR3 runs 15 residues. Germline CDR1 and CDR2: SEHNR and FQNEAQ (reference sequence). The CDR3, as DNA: TGTGCCAGCAGCCCAGTCACAGGGAACACCGGGGAGCTGTTTTTT. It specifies CASSPVTGNTGELFF.

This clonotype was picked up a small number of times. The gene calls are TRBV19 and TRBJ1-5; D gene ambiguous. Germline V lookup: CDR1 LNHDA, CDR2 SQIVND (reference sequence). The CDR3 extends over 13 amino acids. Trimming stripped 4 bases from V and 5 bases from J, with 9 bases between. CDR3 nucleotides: TGTGCCAGTAGTACCGTTAAGTATCAGCCCCAGCATTTT. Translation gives CASSTVKYQPQHF.

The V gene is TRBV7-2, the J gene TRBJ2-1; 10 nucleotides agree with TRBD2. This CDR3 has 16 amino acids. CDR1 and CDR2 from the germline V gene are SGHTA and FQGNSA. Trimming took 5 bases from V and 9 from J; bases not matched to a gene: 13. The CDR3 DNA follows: TGTGCCAGCAGCCCCCGTCAAGCGGGAGGGCGCGGTGAGCAGTTCTTC. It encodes CASSPRQAGGRGEQFF.

The CDR3 DNA reads as TGTGCCACCAGCAGAGATCCAGAGACCCAGTACTTC. It is translated as CATSRDPETQYF. The V and J genes are TRBV15 and TRBJ2-5; no clear D gene. This CDR3 contains 12 residues. Germline CDR1 LNHNV, CDR2 YYDKDF (reference sequence). V was cut by 0 bases and J by 4 bases, with 3 bases left in between.

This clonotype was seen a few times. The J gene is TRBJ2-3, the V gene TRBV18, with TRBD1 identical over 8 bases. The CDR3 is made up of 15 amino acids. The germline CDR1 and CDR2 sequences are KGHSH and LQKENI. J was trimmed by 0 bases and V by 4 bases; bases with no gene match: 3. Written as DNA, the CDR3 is TGTGCCAGCTCACACAGGGGGAAGAGCACAGATACGCAGTATTTT. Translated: CASSHRGKSTDTQYF.

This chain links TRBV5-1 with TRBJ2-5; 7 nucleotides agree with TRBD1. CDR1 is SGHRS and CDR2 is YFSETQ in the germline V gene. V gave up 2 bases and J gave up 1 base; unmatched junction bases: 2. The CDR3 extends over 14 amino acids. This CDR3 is CASSLGQVQETQYF. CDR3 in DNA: TGCGCCAGCAGCTTAGGACAGGTCCAAGAGACCCAGTACTTC. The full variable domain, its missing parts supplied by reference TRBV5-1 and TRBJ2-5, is KAGVTQTPRYLIKTRGQQVTLSCSPISGHRSVSWYQQTPGQGLQFLFEYFSETQRNKGNFPGRFSGRQFSNSRSEMNVSTLELGDSALYLCASSLGQVQETQYFGPGTRLLVL.